The 2 T cell receptor beta chains below all came from one sample that was sequenced in a study of shared T cell receptors in the human thymus. Profiled with immunoSEQ multiplex PCR; TCRdb holds only in-frame clones, not every one. The table includes about 500,000 clones, approximately 78% detected once. The same specimen was also included in a second study, on human thymus T cells.

Sequences were obtained from thymocytes. Source of these receptors: a boy less than two years old with a congenital heart defect.

J is TRBJ2-3 and V is TRBV19; 9 bases match TRBD2. Germline V gene sequence: CDR1 LNHDA, CDR2 SQIVND (reference sequence). J was trimmed by 6 bases and V by 5 bases; bases with no gene match: 12. This CDR3 comprises 16 residues. CDR3 region: CASSPHLAGPPDTQYF. The CDR3 nucleotides are TGTGCCAGTAGTCCTCATCTAGCGGGACCACCGGATACGCAGTATTTT.

This chain connects TRBV10-2 to TRBJ2-7; 10 bases align to TRBD2. Germline loops: CDR1 WSHSY, CDR2 SAAADI. The V segment lost 2 bases and the J segment 7 bases; nucleotides outside the gene matches: 14. This CDR3 spans 17 amino acids. The CDR3 bases are TGCGCCAGCAGTGAGAGGGCTAGCGGGAGTCCGGGGGGGGAGCAGTACTTC. Amino acids: CASSERASGSPGGEQYF.